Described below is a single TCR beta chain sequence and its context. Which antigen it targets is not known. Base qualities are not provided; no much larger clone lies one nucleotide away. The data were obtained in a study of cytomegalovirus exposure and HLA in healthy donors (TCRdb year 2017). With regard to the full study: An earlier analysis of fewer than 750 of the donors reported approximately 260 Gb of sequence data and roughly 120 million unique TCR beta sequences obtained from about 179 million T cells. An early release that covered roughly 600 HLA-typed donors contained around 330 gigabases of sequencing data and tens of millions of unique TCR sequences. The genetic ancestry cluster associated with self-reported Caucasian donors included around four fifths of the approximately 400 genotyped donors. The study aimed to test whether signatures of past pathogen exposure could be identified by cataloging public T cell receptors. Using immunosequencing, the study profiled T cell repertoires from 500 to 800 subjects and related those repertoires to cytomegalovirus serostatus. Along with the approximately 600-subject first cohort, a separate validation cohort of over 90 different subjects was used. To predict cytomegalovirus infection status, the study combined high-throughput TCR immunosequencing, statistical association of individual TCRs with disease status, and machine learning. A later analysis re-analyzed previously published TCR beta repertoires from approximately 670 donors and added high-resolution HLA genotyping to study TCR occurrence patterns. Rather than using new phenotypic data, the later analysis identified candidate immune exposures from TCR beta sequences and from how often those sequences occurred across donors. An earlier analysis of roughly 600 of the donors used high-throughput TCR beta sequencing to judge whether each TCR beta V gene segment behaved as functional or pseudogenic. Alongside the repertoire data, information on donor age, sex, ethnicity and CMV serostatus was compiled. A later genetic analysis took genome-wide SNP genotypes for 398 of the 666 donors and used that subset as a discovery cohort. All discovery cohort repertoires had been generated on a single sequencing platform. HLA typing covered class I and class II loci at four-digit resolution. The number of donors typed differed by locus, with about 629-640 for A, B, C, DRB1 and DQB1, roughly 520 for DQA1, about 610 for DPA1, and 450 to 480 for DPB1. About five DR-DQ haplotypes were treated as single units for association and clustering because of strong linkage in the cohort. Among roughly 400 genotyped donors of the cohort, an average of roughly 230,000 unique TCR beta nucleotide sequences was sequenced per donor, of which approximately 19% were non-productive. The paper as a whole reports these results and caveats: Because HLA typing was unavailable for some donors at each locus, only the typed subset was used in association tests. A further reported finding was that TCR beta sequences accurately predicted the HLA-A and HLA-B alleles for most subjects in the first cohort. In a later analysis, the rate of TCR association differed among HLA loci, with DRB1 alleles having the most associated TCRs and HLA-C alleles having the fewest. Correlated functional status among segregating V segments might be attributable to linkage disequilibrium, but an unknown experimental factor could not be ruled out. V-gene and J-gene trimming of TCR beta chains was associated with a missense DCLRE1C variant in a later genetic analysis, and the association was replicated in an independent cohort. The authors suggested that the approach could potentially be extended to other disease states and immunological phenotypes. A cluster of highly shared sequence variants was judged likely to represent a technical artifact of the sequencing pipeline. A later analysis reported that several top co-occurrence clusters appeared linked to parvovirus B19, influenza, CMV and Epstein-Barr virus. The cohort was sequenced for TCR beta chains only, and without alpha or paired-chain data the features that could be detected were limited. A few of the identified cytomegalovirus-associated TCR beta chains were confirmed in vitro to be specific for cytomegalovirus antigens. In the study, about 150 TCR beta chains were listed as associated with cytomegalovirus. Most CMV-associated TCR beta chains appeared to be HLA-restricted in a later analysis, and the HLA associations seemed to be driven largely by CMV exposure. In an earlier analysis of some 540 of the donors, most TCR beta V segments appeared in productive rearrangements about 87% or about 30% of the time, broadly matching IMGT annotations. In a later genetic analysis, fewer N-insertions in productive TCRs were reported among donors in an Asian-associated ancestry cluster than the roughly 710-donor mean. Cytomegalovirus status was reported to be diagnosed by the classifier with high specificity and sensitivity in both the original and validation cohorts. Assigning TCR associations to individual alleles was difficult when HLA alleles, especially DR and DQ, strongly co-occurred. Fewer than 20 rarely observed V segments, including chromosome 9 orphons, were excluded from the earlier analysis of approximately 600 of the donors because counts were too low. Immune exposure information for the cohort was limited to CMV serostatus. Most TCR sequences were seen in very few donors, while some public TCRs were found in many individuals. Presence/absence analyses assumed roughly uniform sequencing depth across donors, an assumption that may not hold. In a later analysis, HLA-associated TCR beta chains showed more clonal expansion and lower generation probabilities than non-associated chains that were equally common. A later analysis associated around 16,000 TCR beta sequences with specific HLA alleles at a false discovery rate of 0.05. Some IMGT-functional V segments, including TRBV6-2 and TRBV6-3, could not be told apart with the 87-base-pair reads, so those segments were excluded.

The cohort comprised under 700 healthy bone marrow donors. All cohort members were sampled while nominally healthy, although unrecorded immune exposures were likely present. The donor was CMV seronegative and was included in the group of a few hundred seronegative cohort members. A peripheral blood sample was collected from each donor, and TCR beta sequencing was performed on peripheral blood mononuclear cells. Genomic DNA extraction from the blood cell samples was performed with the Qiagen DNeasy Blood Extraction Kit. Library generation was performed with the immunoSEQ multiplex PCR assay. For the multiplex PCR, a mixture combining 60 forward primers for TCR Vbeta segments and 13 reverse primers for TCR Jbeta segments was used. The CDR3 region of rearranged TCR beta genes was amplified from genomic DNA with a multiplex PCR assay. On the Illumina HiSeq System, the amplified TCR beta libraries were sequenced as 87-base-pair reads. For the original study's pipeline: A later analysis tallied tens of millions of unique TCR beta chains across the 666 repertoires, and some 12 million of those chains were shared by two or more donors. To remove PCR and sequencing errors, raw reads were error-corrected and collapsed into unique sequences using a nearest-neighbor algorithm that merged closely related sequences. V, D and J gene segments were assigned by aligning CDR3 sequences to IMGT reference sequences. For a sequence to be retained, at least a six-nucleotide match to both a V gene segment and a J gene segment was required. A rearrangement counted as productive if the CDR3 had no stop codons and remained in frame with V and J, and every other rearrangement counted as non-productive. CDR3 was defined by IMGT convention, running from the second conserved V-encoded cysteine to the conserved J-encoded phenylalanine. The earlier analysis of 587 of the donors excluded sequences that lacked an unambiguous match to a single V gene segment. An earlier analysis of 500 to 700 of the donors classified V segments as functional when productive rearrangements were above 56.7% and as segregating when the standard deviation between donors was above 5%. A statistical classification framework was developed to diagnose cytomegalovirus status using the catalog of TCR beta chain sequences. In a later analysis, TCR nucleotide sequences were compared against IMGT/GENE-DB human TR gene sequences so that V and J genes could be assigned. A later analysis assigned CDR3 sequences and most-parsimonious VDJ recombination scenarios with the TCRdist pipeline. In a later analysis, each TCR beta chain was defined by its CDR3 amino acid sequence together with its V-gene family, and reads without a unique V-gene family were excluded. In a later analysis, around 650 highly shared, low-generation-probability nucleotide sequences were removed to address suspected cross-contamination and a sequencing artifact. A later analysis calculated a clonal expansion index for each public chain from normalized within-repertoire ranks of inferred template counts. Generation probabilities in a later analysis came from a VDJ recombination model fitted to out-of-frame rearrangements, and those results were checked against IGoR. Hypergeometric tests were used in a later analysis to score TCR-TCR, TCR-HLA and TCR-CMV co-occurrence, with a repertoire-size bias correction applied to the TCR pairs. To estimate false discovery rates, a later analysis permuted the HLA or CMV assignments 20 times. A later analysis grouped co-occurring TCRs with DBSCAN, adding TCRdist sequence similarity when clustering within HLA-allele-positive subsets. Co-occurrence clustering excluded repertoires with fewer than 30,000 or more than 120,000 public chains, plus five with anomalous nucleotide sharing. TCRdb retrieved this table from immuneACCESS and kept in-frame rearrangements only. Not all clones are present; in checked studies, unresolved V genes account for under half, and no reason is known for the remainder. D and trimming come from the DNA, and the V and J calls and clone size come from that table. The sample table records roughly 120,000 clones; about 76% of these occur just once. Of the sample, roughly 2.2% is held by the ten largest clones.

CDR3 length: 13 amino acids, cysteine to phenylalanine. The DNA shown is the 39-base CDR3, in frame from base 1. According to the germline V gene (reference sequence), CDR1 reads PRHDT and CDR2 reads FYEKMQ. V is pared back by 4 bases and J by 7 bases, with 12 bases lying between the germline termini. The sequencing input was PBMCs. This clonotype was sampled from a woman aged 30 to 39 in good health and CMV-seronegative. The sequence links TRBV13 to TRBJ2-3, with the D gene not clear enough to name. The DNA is TGTGCCAGCAGCTCCTCCCCCCACTATACGCAGTATTTT. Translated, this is CASSSSPHYTQYF.